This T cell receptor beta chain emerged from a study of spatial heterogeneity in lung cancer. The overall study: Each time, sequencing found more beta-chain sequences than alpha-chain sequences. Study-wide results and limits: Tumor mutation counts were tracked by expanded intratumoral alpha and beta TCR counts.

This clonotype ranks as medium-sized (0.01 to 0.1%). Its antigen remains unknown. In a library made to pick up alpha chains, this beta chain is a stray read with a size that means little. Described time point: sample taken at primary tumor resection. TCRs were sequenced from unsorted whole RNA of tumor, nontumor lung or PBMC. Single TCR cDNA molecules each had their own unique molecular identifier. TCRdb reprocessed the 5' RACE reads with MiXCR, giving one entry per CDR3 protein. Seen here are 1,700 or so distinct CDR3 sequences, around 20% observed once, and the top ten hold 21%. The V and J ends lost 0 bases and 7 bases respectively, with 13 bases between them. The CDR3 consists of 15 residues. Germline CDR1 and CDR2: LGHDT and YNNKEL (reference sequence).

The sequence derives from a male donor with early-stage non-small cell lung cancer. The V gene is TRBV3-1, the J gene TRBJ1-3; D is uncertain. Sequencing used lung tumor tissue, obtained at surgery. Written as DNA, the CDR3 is TGTGCCAGCAGCCAAGATCTTCAGGAGGAGAACACCATATATTTT. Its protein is CASSQDLQEENTIYF.